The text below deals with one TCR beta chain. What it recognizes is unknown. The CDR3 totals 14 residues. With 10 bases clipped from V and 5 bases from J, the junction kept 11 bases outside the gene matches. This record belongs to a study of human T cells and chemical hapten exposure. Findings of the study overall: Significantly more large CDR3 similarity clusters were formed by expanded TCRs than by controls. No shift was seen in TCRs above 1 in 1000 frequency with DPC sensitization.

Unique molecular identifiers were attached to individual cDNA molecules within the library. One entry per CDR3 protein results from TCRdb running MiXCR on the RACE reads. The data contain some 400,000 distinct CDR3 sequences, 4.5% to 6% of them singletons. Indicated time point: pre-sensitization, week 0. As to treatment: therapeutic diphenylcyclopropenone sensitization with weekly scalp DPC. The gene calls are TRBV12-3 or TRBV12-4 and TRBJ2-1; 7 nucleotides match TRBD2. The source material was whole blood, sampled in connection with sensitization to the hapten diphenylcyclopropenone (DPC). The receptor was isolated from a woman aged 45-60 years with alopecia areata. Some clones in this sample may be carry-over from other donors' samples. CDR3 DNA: TGTGCCATTTGGCTAGCGGAGCAAAACAATGAGCAGTTCTTC. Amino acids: CAIWLAEQNNEQFF.